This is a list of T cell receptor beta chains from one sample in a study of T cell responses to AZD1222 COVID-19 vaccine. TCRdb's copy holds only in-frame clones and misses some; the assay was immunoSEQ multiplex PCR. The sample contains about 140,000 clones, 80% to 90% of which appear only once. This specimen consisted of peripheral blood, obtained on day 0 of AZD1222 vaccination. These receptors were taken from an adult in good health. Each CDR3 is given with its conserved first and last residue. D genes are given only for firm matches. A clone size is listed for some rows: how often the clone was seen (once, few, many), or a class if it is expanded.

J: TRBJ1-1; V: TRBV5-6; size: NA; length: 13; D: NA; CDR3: CASSYTGLAEAFF; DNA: TGTGCCAGCAGCTACACCGGGTTAGCTGAAGCTTTCTTT
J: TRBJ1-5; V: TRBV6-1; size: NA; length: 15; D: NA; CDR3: CASSELTGSNQPQHF; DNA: TGTGCCAGCAGTGAACTCACAGGTAGCAATCAGCCCCAGCATTTT
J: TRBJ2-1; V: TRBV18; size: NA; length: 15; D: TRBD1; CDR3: CASSPGTGTKDEQFF; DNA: TGTGCCAGCTCACCAGGGACAGGGACGAAAGATGAGCAGTTCTTC
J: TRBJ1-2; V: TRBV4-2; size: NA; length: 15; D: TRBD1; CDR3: CASSQLGTGDGGYTF; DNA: TGTGCCAGCAGCCAACTCGGGACAGGGGATGGCGGCTACACCTTC
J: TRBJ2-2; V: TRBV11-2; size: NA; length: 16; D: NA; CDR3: CASSFTGPTNTGELFF; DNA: TGTGCCAGCAGCTTCACAGGTCCTACGAACACCGGGGAGCTGTTTTTT
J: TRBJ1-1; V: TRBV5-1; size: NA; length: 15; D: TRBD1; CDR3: CASSFGGTANTEAFF; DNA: TGCGCCAGCAGCTTTGGCGGGACAGCGAACACTGAAGCTTTCTTT
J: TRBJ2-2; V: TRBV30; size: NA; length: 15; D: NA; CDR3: CATPSGYASTGELFF; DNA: TGTGCCACACCTTCCGGGTACGCTTCGACCGGGGAGCTGTTTTTT
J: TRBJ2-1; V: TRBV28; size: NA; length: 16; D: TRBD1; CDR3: CASSSIQGAFYNEQFF; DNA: TGTGCCAGCAGTTCTATACAGGGGGCGTTCTACAATGAGCAGTTCTTC
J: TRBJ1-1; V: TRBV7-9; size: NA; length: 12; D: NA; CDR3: CASSRTGTEAFF; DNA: TGTGCCAGCAGCAGAACGGGCACTGAAGCTTTCTTT
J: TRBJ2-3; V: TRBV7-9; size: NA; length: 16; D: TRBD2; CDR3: CASSFALAGDTDTQYF; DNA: TGTGCCAGCAGCTTTGCCCTAGCGGGGGACACAGATACGCAGTATTTT
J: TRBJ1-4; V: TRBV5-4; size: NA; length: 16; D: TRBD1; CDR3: CASSKGTAATNEKLFF; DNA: TGTGCCAGCAGCAAGGGGACAGCTGCAACTAATGAAAAACTGTTTTTT
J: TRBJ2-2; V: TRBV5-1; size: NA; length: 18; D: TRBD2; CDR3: CASSFGGGRVTNTGELFF; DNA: TGCGCCAGCAGCTTCGGAGGCGGGAGAGTAACGAACACCGGGGAGCTGTTTTTT
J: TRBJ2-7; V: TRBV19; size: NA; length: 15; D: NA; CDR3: CASSLVEGGLYEQYF; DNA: TGTGCCAGTAGCCTCGTTGAAGGAGGGCTATACGAGCAGTACTTC
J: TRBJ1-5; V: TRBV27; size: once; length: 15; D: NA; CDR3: CASSYSRDTNQPQHF; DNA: TGTGCCAGCAGTTATTCCCGGGACACCAATCAGCCCCAGCATTTT
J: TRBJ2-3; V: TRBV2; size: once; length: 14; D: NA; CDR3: CASIMAGGGDTQYF; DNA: TGTGCCAGCATAATGGCCGGGGGAGGAGATACGCAGTATTTT
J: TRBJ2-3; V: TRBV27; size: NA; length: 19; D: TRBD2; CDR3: CASSLVPGTSGREADTQYF; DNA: TGTGCCAGCAGTTTGGTTCCCGGGACTAGCGGGAGGGAGGCAGATACGCAGTATTTT
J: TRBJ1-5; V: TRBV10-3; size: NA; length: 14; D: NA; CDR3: CAISGGGSNQPQHF; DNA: TGTGCCATCAGTGGGGGTGGGAGCAATCAGCCCCAGCATTTT
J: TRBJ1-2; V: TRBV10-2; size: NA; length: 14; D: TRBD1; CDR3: CASGGQGPLYGYTF; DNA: TGCGCCAGCGGGGGACAGGGGCCCCTCTATGGCTACACCTTC
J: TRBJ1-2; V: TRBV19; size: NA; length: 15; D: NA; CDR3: CASSIFGAQGGGYTF; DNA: TGTGCCAGTAGTATTTTCGGGGCCCAGGGAGGCGGCTACACCTTC
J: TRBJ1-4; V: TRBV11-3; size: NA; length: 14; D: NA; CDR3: CASSLVRFNEKLFF; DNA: TGTGCCAGCAGCTTAGTTAGGTTTAATGAAAAACTGTTTTTT
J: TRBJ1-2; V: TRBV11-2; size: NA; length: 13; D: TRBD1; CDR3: CASSLTGVYGYTF; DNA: TGTGCCAGCAGCTTAACAGGGGTCTATGGCTACACCTTC
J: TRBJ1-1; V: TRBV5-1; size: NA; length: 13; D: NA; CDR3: CASSPYRNTEAFF; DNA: TGCGCCAGCAGCCCATACAGGAACACTGAAGCTTTCTTT
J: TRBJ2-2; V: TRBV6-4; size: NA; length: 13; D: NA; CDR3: CASSDRNTGELFF; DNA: TGTGCCAGCAGTGACAGAAACACCGGGGAGCTGTTTTTT
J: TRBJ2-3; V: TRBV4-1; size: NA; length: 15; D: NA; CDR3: CASSQRERGTDTQYF; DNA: TGCGCCAGCAGCCAACGGGAGCGGGGCACAGATACGCAGTATTTT
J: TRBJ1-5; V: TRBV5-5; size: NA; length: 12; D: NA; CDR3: CASSHASQPQHF; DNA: TGTGCCAGCAGCCACGCCTCCCAGCCCCAGCATTTT
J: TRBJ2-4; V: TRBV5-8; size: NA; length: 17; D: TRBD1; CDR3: CASSVHRDRGPKNIQYF; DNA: TGTGCCAGCAGCGTACACCGGGACAGGGGTCCCAAAAACATTCAGTACTTC
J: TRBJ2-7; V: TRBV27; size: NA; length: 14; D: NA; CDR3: CASSLGGPRREQYF; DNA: TGTGCCAGCAGTTTAGGGGGCCCCCGAAGGGAGCAGTACTTC
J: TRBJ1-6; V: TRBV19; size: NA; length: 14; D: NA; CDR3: CASSPAGGSPPLHF; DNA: TGTGCCAGTAGCCCGGCGGGGGGATCTCCACCCCTCCACTTT
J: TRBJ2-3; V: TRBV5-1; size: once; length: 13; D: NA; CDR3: CASSLAGGDTQYF; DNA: TGCGCCAGCAGCTTGGCCGGAGGAGATACGCAGTATTTT
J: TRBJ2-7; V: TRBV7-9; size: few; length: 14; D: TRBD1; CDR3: CASRPDRDEGEQYF; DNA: TGTGCCAGCAGACCCGACAGGGATGAGGGCGAGCAGTACTTC
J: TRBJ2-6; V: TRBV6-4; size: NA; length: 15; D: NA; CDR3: CASSEGVPGANVLTF; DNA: TGTGCCAGCAGTGAGGGGGTACCCGGGGCCAACGTCCTGACTTTC
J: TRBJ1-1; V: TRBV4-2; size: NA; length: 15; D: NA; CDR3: CASSQEKNMNTEAFF; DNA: TGTGCCAGCAGCCAAGAAAAGAACATGAACACTGAAGCTTTCTTT
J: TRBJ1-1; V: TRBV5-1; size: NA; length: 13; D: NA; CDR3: CASSLAGEGRAFF; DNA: TGCGCCAGCAGCTTAGCAGGGGAGGGAAGAGCTTTCTTT
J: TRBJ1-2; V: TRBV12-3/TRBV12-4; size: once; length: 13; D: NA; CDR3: CASTFGPMGGYTF; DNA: TGTGCCAGCACCTTCGGACCCATGGGGGGCTACACCTTC
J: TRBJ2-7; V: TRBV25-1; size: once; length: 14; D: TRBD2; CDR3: CASQLAGGSYEQYF; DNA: TGTGCCAGCCAGCTAGCGGGGGGCTCCTACGAGCAGTACTTC
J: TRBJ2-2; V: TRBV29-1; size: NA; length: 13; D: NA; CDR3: CSVELPVRGELFF; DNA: TGCAGCGTTGAACTACCGGTTCGCGGGGAGCTGTTTTTT
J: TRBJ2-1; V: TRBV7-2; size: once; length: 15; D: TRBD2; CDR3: CASSLVGRGYNEQFF; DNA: TGTGCCAGCAGCTTAGTCGGGAGGGGCTACAATGAGCAGTTCTTC
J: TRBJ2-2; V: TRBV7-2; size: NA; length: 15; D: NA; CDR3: CASSFRGTNTGELFF; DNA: TGTGCCAGCAGCTTTCGGGGGACGAACACCGGGGAGCTGTTTTTT
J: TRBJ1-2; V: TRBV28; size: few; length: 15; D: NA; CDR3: CASTTGSRAGYGYTF; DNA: TGTGCCAGCACCACTGGGTCGAGGGCTGGCTATGGCTACACCTTC
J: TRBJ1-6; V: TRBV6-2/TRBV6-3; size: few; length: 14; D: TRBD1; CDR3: CASSRGTYNSPLHF; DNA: TGTGCCAGCAGCAGGGGGACCTATAATTCACCCCTCCACTTT
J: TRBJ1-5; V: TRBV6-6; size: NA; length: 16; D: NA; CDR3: CATNEQDTPLNQPQHF; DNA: TGTGCCACCAACGAGCAGGACACCCCTCTAAATCAGCCCCAGCATTTT
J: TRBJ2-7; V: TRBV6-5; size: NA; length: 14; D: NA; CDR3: CASSGSHGYYEQYF; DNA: TGTGCCAGCAGCGGATCCCACGGGTACTACGAGCAGTACTTC
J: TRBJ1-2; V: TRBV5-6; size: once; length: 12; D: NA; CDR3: CASSFLQGGYTF; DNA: TGTGCCAGCAGCTTCCTACAGGGAGGCTACACCTTC
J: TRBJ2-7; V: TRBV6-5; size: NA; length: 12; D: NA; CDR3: CASRLRDNEQYF; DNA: TGTGCCAGCAGGCTCCGGGACAACGAGCAGTACTTC
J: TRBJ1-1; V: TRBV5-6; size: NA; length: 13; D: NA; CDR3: CASSLASDAEAFF; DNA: TGTGCCAGCAGCTTGGCATCAGACGCTGAAGCTTTCTTT